Detailed here is one T cell receptor beta chain. The data originate from a study of cytomegalovirus exposure and HLA in healthy donors. Study information: A data release that came early held approximately 85 million unique TCRs from HLA-typed donors.

The V end was cut by 6 bases, the J end by 0 bases, with 9 bases between. The CDR3 has 13 amino acids. CDR1 and CDR2 from the germline V gene are MNHNS and SASEGT. It was with 60 Vbeta and 13 Jbeta primers that the PCR ran. Here immunoSEQ multiplex PCR was the method, and the copy in TCRdb shows in-frame clones only, minus some. The data hold some 150,000 clones, with 64% observed a single time. The genes are TRBV6-1 and TRBJ2-7; possible D gene TRBD2, 6 bases. Sequenced input: PBMCs. The receptor's source is a woman aged 30 to 39 in good health and CMV-seropositive. CDR3 bases: TGTGCCAGCAGGGGAGGTATCTCCTACGAGCAGTACTTC. Its protein product is CASRGGISYEQYF.